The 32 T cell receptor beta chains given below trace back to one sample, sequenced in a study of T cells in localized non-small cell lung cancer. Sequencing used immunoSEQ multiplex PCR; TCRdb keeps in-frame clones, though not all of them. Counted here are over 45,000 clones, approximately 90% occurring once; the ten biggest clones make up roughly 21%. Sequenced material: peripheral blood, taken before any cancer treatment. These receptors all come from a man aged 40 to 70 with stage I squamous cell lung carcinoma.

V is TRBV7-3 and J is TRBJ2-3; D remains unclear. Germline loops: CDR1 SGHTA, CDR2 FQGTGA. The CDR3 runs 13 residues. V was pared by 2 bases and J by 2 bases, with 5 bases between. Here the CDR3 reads CASSLQVTDTQYF. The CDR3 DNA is TGTGCCAGCAGCTTACAGGTCACAGATACGCAGTATTTT.

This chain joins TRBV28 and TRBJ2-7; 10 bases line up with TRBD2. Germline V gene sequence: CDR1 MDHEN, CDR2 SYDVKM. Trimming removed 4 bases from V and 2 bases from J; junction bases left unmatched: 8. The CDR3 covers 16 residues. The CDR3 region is CASSSPRTSGTYEQYF. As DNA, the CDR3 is TGTGCCAGCAGTTCCCCCCGGACTAGCGGCACCTACGAGCAGTACTTC.

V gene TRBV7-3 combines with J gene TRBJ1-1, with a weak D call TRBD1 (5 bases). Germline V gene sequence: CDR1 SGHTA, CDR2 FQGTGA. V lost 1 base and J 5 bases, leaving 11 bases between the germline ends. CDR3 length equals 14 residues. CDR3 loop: CASSLSGGGTEAFF. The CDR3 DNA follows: TGTGCCAGCAGCTTAAGTGGGGGAGGGACTGAAGCTTTCTTT.

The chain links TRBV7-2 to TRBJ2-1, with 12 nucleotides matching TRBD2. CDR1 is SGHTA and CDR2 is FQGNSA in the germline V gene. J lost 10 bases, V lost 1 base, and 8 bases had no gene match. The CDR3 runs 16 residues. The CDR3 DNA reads TGTGCCAGCAGCTTAGTGGCGACTAGCGGGAGATCGGAGCAGTTCTTC. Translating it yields CASSLVATSGRSEQFF.

The CDR3 DNA reads as TGTGCCAGCAGTCCTAGCGGGAGGGCCGGAGAGACCCAGTACTTC. This translates into CASSPSGRAGETQYF. The chain is built from TRBV2 and TRBJ2-5; 12 bases map to TRBD2. Germline trimming cut 5 bases from V and 4 bases from J; bases unmatched to any gene: 5. The CDR3 runs 15 residues. Germline V lookup: CDR1 SNHLY, CDR2 FYNNEI.

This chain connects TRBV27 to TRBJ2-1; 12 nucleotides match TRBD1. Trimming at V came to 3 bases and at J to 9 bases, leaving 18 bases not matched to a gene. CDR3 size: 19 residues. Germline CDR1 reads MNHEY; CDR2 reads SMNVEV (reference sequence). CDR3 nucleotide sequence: TGTGCCAGCAGTTTTTCCTCATTTAAGGGACAGGGGGCGTTAGGTGAGCAGTTCTTC. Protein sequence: CASSFSSFKGQGALGEQFF.

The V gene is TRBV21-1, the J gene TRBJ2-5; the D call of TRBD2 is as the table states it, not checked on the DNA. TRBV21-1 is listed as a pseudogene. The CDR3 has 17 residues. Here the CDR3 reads CASSAASGRVIGETQYF. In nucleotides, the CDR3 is TGTGCCAGCAGCGCGGCTAGCGGGAGGGTTATCGGGGAGACCCAGTACTTC.

The CDR3 nucleotides are TGCGCCAGCAGGGGCGGACTAGCGGGAGGTTCCGGCGAGCAGTACTTC. Encoded protein: CASRGGLAGGSGEQYF. The chain combines TRBV4-3 with TRBJ2-7, with 14 bases lining up with TRBD2. The V and J ends lost 6 bases and 6 bases, in that order; junction bases with no gene match: 10. The germline V gene has CDR1 LGHNA and CDR2 YSLEER. The CDR3 spans 16 residues.

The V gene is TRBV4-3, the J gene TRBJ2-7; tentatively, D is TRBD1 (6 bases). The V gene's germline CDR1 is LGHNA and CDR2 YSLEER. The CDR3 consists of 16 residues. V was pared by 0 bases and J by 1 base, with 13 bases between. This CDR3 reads CASSQDRTAISYEQYF. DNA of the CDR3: TGCGCCAGCAGCCAAGATAGGACAGCGATTTCCTACGAGCAGTACTTC.

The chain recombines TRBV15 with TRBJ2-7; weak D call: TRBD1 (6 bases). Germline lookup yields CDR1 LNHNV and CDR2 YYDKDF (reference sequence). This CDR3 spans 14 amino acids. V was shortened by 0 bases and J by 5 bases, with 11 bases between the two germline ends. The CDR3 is CATSRDRGKNEQYF. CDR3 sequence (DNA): TGTGCCACCAGCAGAGACAGGGGCAAAAACGAGCAGTACTTC.

The CDR3 region has the DNA TGTGCTAGTGGTTTATTAGGGGGATCCTACAATGAGCAGTTCTTC. This sequence encodes CASGLLGGSYNEQFF. This chain links TRBV12-5 with TRBJ2-1; TRBD1 might be the D (6 bases). The V end lost 3 bases, the J end lost 1 base, and 10 bases lay between the germline ends. The CDR3 contains 15 residues. The germline V gene encodes CDR1 LGHNT and CDR2 FRNRAP.

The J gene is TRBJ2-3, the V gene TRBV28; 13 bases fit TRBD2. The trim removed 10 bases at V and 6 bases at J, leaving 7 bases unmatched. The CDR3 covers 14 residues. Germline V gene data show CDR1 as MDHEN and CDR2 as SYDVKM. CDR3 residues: CATRTSGSPDTQYF. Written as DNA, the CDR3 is TGTGCCACCCGGACTAGCGGGAGTCCGGATACGCAGTATTTT.

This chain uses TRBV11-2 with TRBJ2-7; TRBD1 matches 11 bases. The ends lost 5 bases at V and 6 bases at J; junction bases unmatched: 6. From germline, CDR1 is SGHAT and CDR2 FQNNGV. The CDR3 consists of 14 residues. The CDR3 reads CASSLRDRGSEQYF. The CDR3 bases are TGTGCCAGCAGCCTCCGGGACAGGGGGTCCGAGCAGTACTTC.

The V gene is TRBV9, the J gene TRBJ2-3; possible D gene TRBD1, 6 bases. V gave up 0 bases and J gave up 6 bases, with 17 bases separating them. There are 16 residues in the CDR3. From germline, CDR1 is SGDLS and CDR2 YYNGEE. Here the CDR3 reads CASSVGGGATVDTQYF. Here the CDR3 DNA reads TGTGCCAGCAGCGTAGGAGGGGGAGCCACGGTGGATACGCAGTATTTT.

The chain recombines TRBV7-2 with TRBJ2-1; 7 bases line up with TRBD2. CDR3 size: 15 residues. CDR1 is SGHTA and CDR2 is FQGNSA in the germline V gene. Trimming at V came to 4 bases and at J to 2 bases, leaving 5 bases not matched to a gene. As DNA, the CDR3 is TGTGCCAGCAGCTCCCTGGGGGGGGCCTACAATGAGCAGTTCTTC. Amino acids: CASSSLGGAYNEQFF.

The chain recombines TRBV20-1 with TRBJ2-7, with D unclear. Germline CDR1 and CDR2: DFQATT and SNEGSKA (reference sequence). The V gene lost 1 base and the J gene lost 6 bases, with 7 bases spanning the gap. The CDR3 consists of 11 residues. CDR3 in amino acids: CSARVGFEQYF. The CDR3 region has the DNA TGCAGTGCTAGAGTGGGGTTCGAGCAGTACTTC.

For the CDR3, the DNA is TGTGCCAGCAGCTTCGACCATATGGGGAATGAGCAGTTCTTC. This sequence encodes CASSFDHMGNEQFF. V and J are TRBV5-6 and TRBJ2-1; D is unresolved. The germline V and J ends were trimmed by 2 bases and 7 bases, with 13 bases remaining between them. The CDR3 is 14 amino acids. Germline assignment: CDR1 SGHDT and CDR2 YYEEEE.

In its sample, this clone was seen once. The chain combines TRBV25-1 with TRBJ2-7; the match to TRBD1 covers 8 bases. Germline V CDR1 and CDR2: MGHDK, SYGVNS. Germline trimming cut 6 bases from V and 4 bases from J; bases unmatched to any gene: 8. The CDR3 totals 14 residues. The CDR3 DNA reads TGTGCCAGCAGCCCAGGACAGGGAAGGTACGAGCAGTACTTC. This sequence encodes CASSPGQGRYEQYF.

CDR3 coding DNA: TGCGCCAGCAGCTCGGCCCGCGCGGCTAGCACAGATACGCAGTATTTT. Encoded protein: CASSSARAASTDTQYF. The chain has TRBV5-1 and TRBJ2-3, with D unclear. V gave up 3 bases and J gave up 0 bases, with 14 bases separating them. Germline CDR1 is SGHRS and CDR2 is YFSETQ. The CDR3 spans 16 residues.

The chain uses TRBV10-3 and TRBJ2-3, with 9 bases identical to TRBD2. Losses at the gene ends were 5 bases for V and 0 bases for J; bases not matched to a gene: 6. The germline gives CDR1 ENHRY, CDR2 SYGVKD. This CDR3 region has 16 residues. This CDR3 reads CAISSLAGSSTDTQYF. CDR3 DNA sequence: TGTGCCATCAGTTCGCTAGCGGGGTCTAGCACAGATACGCAGTATTTT.

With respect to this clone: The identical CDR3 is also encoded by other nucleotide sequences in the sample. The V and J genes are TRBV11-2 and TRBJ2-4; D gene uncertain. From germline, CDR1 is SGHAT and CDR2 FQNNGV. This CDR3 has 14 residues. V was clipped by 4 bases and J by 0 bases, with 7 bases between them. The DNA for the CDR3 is TGTGCCAGCAGCTCCCGGCTAGCCAAAAACATTCAGTACTTC. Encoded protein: CASSSRLAKNIQYF.

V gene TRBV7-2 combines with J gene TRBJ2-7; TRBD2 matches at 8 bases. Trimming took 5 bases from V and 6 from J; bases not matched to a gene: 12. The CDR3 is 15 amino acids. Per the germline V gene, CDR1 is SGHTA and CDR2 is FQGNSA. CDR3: CASSPSLAGLGEQYF. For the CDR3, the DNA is TGTGCCAGCAGCCCCAGCCTAGCGGGCCTCGGCGAGCAGTACTTC.

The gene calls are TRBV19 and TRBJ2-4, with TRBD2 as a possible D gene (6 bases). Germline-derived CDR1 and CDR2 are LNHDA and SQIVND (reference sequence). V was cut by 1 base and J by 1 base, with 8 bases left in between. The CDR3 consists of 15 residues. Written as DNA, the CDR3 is TGTGCCAGTAGTATAGCTGGGGGGGCCAAAAACATTCAGTACTTC. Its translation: CASSIAGGAKNIQYF.

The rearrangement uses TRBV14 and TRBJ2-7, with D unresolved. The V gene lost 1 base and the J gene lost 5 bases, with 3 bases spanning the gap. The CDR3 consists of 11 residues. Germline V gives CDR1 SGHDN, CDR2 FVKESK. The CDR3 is CASSQVHEQYF. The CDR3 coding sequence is TGTGCCAGCAGCCAAGTCCACGAGCAGTACTTC.

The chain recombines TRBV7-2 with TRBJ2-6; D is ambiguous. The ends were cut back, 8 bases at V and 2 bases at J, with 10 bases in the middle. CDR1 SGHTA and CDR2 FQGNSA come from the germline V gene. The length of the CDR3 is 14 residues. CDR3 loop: CASYPRTGANVLTF. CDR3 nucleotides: TGTGCCAGCTATCCCCGAACTGGGGCCAACGTCCTGACTTTC.

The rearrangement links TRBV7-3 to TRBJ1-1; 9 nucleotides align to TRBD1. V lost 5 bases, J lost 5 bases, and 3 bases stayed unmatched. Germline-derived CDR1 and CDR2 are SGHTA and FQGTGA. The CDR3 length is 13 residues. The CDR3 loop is CASSPTGGTEAFF. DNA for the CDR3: TGTGCCAGCAGCCCGACAGGGGGGACTGAAGCTTTCTTT.

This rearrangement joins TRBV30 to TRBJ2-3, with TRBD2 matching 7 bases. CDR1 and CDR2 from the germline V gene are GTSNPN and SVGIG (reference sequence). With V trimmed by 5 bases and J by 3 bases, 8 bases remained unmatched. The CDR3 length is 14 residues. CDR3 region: CAWVRGGGTDTQYF. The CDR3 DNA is TGTGCCTGGGTGAGAGGCGGGGGTACAGATACGCAGTATTTT.

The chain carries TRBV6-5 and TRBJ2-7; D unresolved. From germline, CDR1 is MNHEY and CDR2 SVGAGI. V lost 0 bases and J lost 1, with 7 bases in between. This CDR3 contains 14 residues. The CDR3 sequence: CASSYSWGSYEQYF. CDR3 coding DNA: TGTGCCAGCAGTTACTCTTGGGGTTCCTACGAGCAGTACTTC.

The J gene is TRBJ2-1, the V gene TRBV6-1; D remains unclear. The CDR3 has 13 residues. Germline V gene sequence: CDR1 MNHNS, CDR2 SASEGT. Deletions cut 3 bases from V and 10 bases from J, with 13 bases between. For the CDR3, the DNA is TGTGCCAGCAGTGACCAGGCTCTTCAGGAGCAGTTCTTC. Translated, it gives CASSDQALQEQFF.

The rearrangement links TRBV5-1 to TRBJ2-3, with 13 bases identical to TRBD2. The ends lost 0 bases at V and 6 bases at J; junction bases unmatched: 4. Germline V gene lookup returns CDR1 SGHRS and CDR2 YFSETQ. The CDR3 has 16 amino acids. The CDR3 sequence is CASSLVLAGGGDTQYF. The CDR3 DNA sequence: TGCGCCAGCAGCTTGGTACTAGCGGGAGGGGGTGATACGCAGTATTTT. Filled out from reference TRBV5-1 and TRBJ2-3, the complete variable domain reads KAGVTQTPRYLIKTRGQQVTLSCSPISGHRSVSWYQQTPGQGLQFLFEYFSETQRNKGNFPGRFSGRQFSNSRSEMNVSTLELGDSALYLCASSLVLAGGGDTQYFGPGTRLTVL.

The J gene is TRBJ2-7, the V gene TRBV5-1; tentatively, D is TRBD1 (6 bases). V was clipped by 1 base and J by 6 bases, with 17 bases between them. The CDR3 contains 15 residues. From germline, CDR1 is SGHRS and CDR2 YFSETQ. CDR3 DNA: TGCGCCAGCAGCTTGACTCACAGGGCTCCCTTCGAGCAGTACTTC. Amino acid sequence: CASSLTHRAPFEQYF. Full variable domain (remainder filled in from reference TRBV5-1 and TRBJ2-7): KAGVTQTPRYLIKTRGQQVTLSCSPISGHRSVSWYQQTPGQGLQFLFEYFSETQRNKGNFPGRFSGRQFSNSRSEMNVSTLELGDSALYLCASSLTHRAPFEQYFGPGTRLTVT.

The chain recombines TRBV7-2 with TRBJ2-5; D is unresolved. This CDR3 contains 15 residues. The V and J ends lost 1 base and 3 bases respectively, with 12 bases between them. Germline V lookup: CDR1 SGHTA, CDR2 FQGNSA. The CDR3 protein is CASSLGLGQKETQYF. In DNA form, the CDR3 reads TGTGCCAGCAGCTTAGGATTAGGGCAAAAAGAGACCCAGTACTTC. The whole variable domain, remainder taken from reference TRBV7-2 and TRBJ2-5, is GAGVSQSPSNKVTEKGKDVELRCDPISGHTALYWYRQSLGQGLEFLIYFQGNSAPDKSGLPSDRFSAERTGGSVSTLTIQRTQQEDSAVYLCASSLGLGQKETQYFGPGTRLLVL.